This entry concerns a single T cell receptor beta chain. Its antigen is still unknown. Time point described: cycle 4 day 1 (C4D1), after more than five weeks of nivolumab. Each patient's relapse followed autologous stem cell transplantation, and brentuximab vedotin exposure varied. Each best response was a complete response, a partial response or progressive disease. Assay used: immunoSEQ multiplex PCR; TCRdb lists only in-frame clones, some missing. The data hold about 50,000 clones, with 90% observed a single time. The sample belongs to a study of PD-1 blockade in classical Hodgkin lymphoma. Study-wide results and caveats: CD4+ TCR diversity, unlike CD8+, rose significantly by C4D1. When set against healthy donors, newly diagnosed patients were reported to show lower baseline TCR diversity.

The length of the CDR3 is 15 residues. The trim removed 4 bases at V and 5 bases at J, leaving 8 bases unmatched. Germline V gene data show CDR1 as ENHRY and CDR2 as SYGVKD. The starting material was peripheral blood mononuclear cells (PBMCs), obtained before the fourth cycle of nivolumab. This chain uses TRBV10-3 with TRBJ2-5; the match to TRBD1 covers 9 bases. The clonotype comes from a human donor with classical Hodgkin lymphoma. DNA of the CDR3: TGTGCCATCAGTGCCATACAGGGGGCAAGGGAGACCCAGTACTTC. Amino acid sequence: CAISAIQGARETQYF.